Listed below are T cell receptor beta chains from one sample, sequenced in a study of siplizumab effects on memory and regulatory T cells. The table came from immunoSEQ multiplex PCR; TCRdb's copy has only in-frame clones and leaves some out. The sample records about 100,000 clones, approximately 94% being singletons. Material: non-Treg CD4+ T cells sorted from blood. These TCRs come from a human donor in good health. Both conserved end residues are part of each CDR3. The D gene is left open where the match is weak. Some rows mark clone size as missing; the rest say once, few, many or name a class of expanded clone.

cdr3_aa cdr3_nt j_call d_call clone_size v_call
CASSRSEGAAGETQYF TGTGCCAGCAGCCGTAGCGAGGGGGCAGCAGGAGAGACCCAGTACTTC TRBJ2-5 TRBD1 NA TRBV4-2
CASSLAQIKGDIQYF TGCGCCAGCAGCTTGGCACAGATTAAAGGGGACATTCAGTACTTC TRBJ2-4 NA NA TRBV5-1
CASSLEEGEQFF TGCGCCAGCAGCTTGGAGGAGGGTGAGCAGTTCTTC TRBJ2-1 NA few TRBV5-1
CASSQGAGSPGLYEQYF TGTGCCAGCAGCCAAGGAGCGGGAAGTCCTGGTTTATACGAGCAGTACTTC TRBJ2-7 TRBD2 NA TRBV14
CASSRSGSNQPQHF TGTGCCAGCAGCCGATCGGGTAGCAATCAGCCCCAGCATTTT TRBJ1-5 NA NA TRBV14
CASSWTSGGYEQYF TGTGCCAGCAGCTGGACTAGCGGGGGTTACGAGCAGTACTTC TRBJ2-7 TRBD2 NA TRBV27
CASSFHPASGSEEQFF TGTGCCAGCAGTTTTCACCCGGCTAGCGGGAGTGAAGAGCAGTTCTTC TRBJ2-1 TRBD2 NA TRBV28
CASSLTRAQDTQYF TGTGCCAGCAGTTTAACCAGGGCCCAAGATACGCAGTATTTT TRBJ2-3 NA NA TRBV28
CASSIGVAGGAGELFF TGTGCCAGTAGTATAGGGGTAGCGGGAGGAGCCGGGGAGCTGTTTTTT TRBJ2-2 TRBD2 NA TRBV19
CASSISGRVPHEQFF TGTGCCAGTAGTATAAGCGGGAGGGTCCCCCATGAGCAGTTCTTC TRBJ2-1 TRBD2 NA TRBV19
CASSIQGPMIADTQYF TGTGCCAGCAGCATACAGGGACCGATGATTGCAGATACGCAGTATTTT TRBJ2-3 NA NA TRBV7-2
CASTATPPYEQYF TGTGCCAGCACCGCGACCCCCCCCTACGAGCAGTACTTC TRBJ2-7 NA NA TRBV27
CASSYRGEYGYTF TGTGCCAGCAGTTACCGAGGGGAATATGGCTACACCTTC TRBJ1-2 NA NA TRBV6-5
CASSRSTGLSYEQYF TGCGCCAGCAGCCGGTCGACAGGGCTCTCCTACGAGCAGTACTTC TRBJ2-7 TRBD1 NA TRBV4-1
CSVERGIRNEQYF TGCAGCGTTGAACGGGGGATTCGGAACGAGCAGTACTTC TRBJ2-7 NA once TRBV29-1
CASTGDLLTDTQYF TGTGCCTCAACGGGGGACTTACTAACAGATACGCAGTATTTT TRBJ2-3 NA NA TRBV6-1
CASSYPPGTAYEQYF TGTGCCAGCAGTTACCCTCCCGGGACTGCCTACGAGCAGTACTTC TRBJ2-7 NA NA TRBV6-8
CAISRGHGYGYTF TGTGCCATCAGCAGGGGGCACGGCTATGGCTACACCTTC TRBJ1-2 TRBD1 NA TRBV10-3
CASIGTGQSSNTGELFF TGTGCCAGTATTGGTACGGGCCAATCTTCGAACACCGGGGAGCTGTTTTTT TRBJ2-2 NA NA TRBV19
CASSGVGTGPSLGYGYTF TGTGCCAGCAGCGGGGTGGGGACAGGGCCTTCATTGGGCTATGGCTACACCTTC TRBJ1-2 TRBD1 NA TRBV28
CTSSPPWWQGSSYNEQFF TGCACCAGCAGCCCCCCCTGGTGGCAGGGGAGCTCCTACAATGAGCAGTTCTTC TRBJ2-1 NA NA TRBV1
CASSRNNRLAGPLGEQFF TGTGCCAGTAGTCGGAACAATCGGCTAGCGGGGCCCCTCGGTGAGCAGTTCTTC TRBJ2-1 TRBD2 NA TRBV19
CASSLTYRPMNTGELFF TGTGCCAGCAGCTTAACTTACCGGCCTATGAACACCGGGGAGCTGTTTTTT TRBJ2-2 NA NA TRBV13
CASSLDRPSSGNTIYF TGTGCCAGCAGCCTTGACAGGCCCAGCTCTGGAAACACCATATATTTT TRBJ1-3 NA NA TRBV5-4
CASTKTGTYEQYF TGTGCCAGCACCAAGACAGGGACCTACGAGCAGTACTTC TRBJ2-7 TRBD1 NA TRBV2
CASSQRGQPFSGYTF TGTGCCAGCAGTCAACGTGGACAGCCCTTTTCTGGCTACACCTTC TRBJ1-2 NA NA TRBV28
CASSVGVTTTGELFF TGTGCCAGCAGCGTAGGTGTGACTACGACCGGGGAGCTGTTTTTT TRBJ2-2 NA NA TRBV9
CASSSYQGSYEQYF TGCGCCAGCAGCTCCTATCAGGGTTCCTACGAGCAGTACTTC TRBJ2-7 NA NA TRBV5-1
CASSPDRRSTDTQYF TGTGCCAGCAGCCCGGACAGGCGGAGCACAGATACGCAGTATTTT TRBJ2-3 TRBD1 NA TRBV7-3
CASSLEMFGYGETQYF TGTGCCAGCAGCTTGGAAATGTTCGGCTACGGGGAGACCCAGTACTTC TRBJ2-5 NA NA TRBV5-6
CASSPGLVTGELFF TGTGCCAGCAGCCCAGGCTTGGTAACCGGGGAGCTGTTTTTT TRBJ2-2 NA NA TRBV5-4
CASAVGEQETQYF TGTGCCAGCGCCGTGGGGGAACAAGAGACCCAGTACTTC TRBJ2-5 NA NA TRBV2
CASSQDPPAGGRETQYF TGTGCCAGCAGCCAAGATCCCCCAGCGGGAGGCCGGGAGACCCAGTACTTC TRBJ2-5 TRBD2 few TRBV4-2
CASSRQSGPPSSPLHF TGTGCCAGCAGTCGCCAATCGGGGCCACCTAGTTCACCCCTCCACTTT TRBJ1-6 NA NA TRBV5-8
CASSEAFRRNQETQYF TGTGCCAGCAGTGAAGCGTTTAGGAGGAACCAAGAGACCCAGTACTTC TRBJ2-5 NA NA TRBV6-1
CASSFRISGESGELFF TGCGCCAGCAGCTTTCGAATCTCCGGGGAGAGCGGGGAGCTGTTTTTT TRBJ2-2 NA NA TRBV5-1
CASSLERRITDTQYF TGTGCCAGCAGCTTAGAACGCAGAATAACAGATACGCAGTATTTT TRBJ2-3 NA once TRBV11-2
CASSTLDSTGELFF TGTGCCAGTAGTACTCTGGACTCCACCGGGGAGCTGTTTTTT TRBJ2-2 NA NA TRBV19
CASSEHKTEQYF TGTGCCAGCAGTGAACACAAAACCGAGCAGTACTTC TRBJ2-7 NA NA TRBV6-1
CASSPIIPNTEAFF TGTGCCAGCTCACCGATCATACCGAACACTGAAGCTTTCTTT TRBJ1-1 NA NA TRBV18
CASSRQGGSNQPQHF TGTGCCAGCAGCAGACAGGGAGGGAGCAATCAGCCCCAGCATTTT TRBJ1-5 TRBD1 NA TRBV6-5
CSVEGTGGRGYTF TGCAGCGTTGAAGGGACAGGGGGTCGCGGCTACACCTTC TRBJ1-2 TRBD1 NA TRBV29-1
CASSEGLNIQYF TGTGCCAGCAGTGAGGGCCTAAACATTCAGTACTTC TRBJ2-4 NA NA TRBV2
CASSGGAGRDEKLFF TGTGCCAGCAGTGGAGGTGCGGGGCGAGATGAAAAACTGTTTTTT TRBJ1-4 NA NA TRBV25-1
CASNSGGYEQYF TGTGCCAGCAACTCAGGGGGCTACGAGCAGTACTTC TRBJ2-7 TRBD1 NA TRBV28
CASGTGGQGTTEAFF TGTGCTAGTGGCACCGGTGGACAGGGTACGACTGAAGCTTTCTTT TRBJ1-1 TRBD1 NA TRBV12-5
CASSIVGSRRVNEQFF TGTGCCAGTAGTATAGTCGGGTCCCGCAGGGTCAATGAGCAGTTCTTC TRBJ2-1 NA NA TRBV19
CASRLRSLSTYEQYF TGTGCCAGCCGCCTCAGGAGCTTAAGCACCTACGAGCAGTACTTC TRBJ2-7 NA NA TRBV6-5
CASLNLGGKDTGELFF TGTGCCAGCCTCAACTTGGGGGGGAAAGACACCGGGGAGCTGTTTTTT TRBJ2-2 TRBD2 NA TRBV28